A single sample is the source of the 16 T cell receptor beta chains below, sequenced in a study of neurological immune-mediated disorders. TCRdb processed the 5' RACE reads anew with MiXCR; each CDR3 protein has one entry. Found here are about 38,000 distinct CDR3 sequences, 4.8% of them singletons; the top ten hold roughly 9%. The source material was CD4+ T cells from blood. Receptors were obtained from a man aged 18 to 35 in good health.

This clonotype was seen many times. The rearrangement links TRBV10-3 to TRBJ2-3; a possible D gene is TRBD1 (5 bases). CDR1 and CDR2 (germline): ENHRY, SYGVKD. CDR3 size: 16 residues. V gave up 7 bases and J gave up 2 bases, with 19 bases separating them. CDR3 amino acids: CAIKARSGGHTDTQYF. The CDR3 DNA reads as TGTGCCATCAAAGCCCGAAGTGGCGGACACACAGATACGCAGTATTTT.

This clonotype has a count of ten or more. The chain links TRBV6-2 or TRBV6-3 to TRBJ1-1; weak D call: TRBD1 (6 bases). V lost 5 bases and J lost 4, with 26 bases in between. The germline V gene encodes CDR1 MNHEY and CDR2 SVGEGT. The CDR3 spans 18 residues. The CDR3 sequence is CASSTETGLVWGFTEAFF. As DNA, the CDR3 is TGTGCCAGCAGTACTGAGACAGGACTCGTTTGGGGTTTCACTGAAGCTTTCTTT.

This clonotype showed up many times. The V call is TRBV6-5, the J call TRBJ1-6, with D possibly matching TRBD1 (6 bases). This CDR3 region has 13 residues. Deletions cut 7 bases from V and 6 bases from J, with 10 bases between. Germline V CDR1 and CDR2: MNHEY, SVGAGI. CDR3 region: CASKDSFNSPLHF. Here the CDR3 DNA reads TGTGCCAGCAAGGACAGCTTTAATTCACCCCTCCACTTT.

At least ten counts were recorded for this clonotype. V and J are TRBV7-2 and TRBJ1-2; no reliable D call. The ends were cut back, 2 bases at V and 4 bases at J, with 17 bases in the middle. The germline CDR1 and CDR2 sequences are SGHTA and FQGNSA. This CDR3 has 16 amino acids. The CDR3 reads CASSLSPTWSGYGYTF. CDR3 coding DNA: TGTGCCAGCAGCTTAAGCCCTACATGGTCTGGCTATGGCTACACCTTC.

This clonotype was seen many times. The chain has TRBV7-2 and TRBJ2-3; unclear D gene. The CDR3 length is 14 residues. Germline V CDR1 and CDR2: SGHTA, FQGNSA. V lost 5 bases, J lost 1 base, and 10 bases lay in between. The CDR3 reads CASSNPPRTDTQYF. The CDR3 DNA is TGTGCCAGCAGCAATCCCCCACGCACAGATACGCAGTATTTT.

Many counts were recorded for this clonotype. The DNA of the CDR3 is TGTGCCAGCAGTTCCGCTACCCAACAGGGGGTCGTCGGCTACACCTTC. Its protein product is CASSSATQQGVVGYTF. V and J are TRBV6-5 and TRBJ1-2; 8 bases align to TRBD1. This CDR3 comprises 16 residues. V lost 4 bases and J lost 8; bases outside the gene matches: 15. Germline loops: CDR1 MNHEY, CDR2 SVGAGI.

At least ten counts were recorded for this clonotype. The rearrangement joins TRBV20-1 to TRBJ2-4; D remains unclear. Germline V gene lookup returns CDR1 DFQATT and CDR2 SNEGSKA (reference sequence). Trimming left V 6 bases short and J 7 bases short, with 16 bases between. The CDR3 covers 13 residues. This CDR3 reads CSAEGFSFNIQYF. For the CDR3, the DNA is TGCAGTGCCGAAGGGTTCAGTTTCAACATTCAGTACTTC.

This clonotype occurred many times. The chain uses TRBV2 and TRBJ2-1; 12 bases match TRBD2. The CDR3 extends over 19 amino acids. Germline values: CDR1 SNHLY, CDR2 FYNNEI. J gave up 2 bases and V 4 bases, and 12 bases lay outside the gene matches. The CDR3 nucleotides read TGTGCCAGCAGTGGGACTAGCGGGGACCTTTCTAGCCCCTACAATGAGCAGTTCTTC. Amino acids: CASSGTSGDLSSPYNEQFF.

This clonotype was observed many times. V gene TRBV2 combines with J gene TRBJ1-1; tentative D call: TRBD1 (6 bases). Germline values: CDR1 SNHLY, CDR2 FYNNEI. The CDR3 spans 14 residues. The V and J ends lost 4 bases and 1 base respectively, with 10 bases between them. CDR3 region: CASSVEQGNTEAFF. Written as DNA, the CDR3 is TGTGCCAGCAGTGTTGAACAGGGGAACACTGAAGCTTTCTTT.

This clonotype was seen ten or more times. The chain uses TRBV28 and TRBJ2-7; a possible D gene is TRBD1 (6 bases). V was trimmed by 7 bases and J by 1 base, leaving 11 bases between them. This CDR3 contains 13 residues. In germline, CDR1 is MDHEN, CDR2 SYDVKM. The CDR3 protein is CASNSGASYEQYF. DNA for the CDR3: TGTGCCAGCAATTCAGGGGCGTCCTACGAGCAGTACTTC.

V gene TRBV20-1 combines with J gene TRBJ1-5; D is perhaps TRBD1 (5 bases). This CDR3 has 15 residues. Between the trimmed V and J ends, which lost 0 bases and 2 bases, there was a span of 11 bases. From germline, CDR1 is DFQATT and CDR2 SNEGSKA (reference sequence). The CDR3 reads CSARDSGRGNQPQHF. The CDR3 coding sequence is TGCAGTGCTAGAGACTCAGGGAGGGGCAATCAGCCCCAGCATTTT.

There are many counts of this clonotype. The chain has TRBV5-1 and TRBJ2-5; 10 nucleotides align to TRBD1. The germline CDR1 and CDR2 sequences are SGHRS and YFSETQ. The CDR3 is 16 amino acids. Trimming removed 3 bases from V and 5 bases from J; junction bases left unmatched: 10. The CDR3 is CASSYQLGTGAETQYF. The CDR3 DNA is TGCGCCAGCAGCTACCAACTCGGGACAGGGGCGGAGACCCAGTACTTC.

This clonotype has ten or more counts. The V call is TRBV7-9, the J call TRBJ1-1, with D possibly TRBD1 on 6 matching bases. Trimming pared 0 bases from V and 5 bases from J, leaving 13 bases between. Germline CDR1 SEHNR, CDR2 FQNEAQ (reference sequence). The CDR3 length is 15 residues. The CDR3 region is CASSLAGRGETEAFF. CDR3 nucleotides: TGTGCCAGCAGCTTAGCGGGCAGGGGCGAGACTGAAGCTTTCTTT.

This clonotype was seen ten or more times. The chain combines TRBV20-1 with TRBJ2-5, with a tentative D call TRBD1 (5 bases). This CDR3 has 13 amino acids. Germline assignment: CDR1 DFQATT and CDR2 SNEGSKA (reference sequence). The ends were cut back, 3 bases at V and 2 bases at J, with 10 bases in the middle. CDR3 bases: TGCAGTGCTAGGACAGCACTTCAAGAGACCCAGTACTTC. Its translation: CSARTALQETQYF.

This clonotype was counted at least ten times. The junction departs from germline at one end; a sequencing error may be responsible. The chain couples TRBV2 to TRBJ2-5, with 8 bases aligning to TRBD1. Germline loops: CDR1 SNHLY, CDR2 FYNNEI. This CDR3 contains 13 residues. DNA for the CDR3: TGTGCCAGCAGTGAAGCCGGACAGGGAAGATCGAACTTC. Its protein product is CASSEAGQGRSNF. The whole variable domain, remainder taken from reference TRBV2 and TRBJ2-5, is EPEVTQTPSHQVTQMGQEVILRCVPISNHLYFYWYRQILGQKVEFLVSFYNNEISEKSEIFDDQFSVERPDGSNFTLKIRSTKLEDSAMYFCASSEAGQGRSNFGPGTRLLVL.

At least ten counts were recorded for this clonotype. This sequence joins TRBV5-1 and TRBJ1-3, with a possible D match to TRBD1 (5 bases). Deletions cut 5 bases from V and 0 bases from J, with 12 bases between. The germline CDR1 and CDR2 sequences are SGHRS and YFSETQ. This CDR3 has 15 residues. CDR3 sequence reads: CASSSTGRSGNTIYF. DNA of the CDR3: TGCGCCAGCAGTTCCACAGGCCGCTCTGGAAACACCATATATTTT.